This TCR beta chain derives from a study of blood T cell repertoires in COVID-19. V was cut by 0 bases and J by 2 bases, with 8 bases left in between. The germline gives CDR1 SGHNT, CDR2 YYREEE (reference sequence). This CDR3 comprises 14 residues. Points on this clone: Other nucleotide sequences from this sample produce the same CDR3.

This table comes from immunoSEQ multiplex PCR, and its TCRdb copy is limited to in-frame clones, with some not included. The data contain 300,000 to 400,000 clones, 85% of them singletons. V gene TRBV5-4 combines with J gene TRBJ2-5; D is possibly TRBD2 (6 bases). The source is a woman aged 25-40 years who had been exposed to COVID-19. The specimen was PBMCs or T cells enriched from blood (not recorded which). The CDR3 DNA follows: TGTGCCAGCAGCTTGGGAGGGAGGCAAGAGACCCAGTACTTC. This translates into CASSLGGRQETQYF.